This is a list of T cell receptor beta chains from one sample in a study of blood T cell repertoires in COVID-19. Data came from immunoSEQ multiplex PCR; TCRdb stores just in-frame clones and leaves some out. The sample consists of about 54,000 clones, about nine tenths of them appearing once. The material sequenced was peripheral blood. These receptor sequences come from a middle-aged man with COVID-19, enrolled during active disease. Both conserved end residues are part of each CDR3. D genes are given only for firm matches. Part of the rows lack a size; the others show once, few, many or a class for expanded clones.

abundance: .; v_gene: TRBV7-9; j_gene: TRBJ2-3; d_gene: TRBD2; len: 17; CDR3nt: TGTGCCAGCAGCCCCCGGACTAGCGGGGGGGGAGGGGATACGCAGTATTTT; CDR3aa: CASSPRTSGGGGDTQYF
abundance: .; v_gene: TRBV2; j_gene: TRBJ1-2; d_gene: TRBD1; len: 13; CDR3nt: TGTGCCAGCAGTACGACAGGGGTTAATGGCTACACCTTC; CDR3aa: CASSTTGVNGYTF
abundance: .; v_gene: TRBV11-3; j_gene: TRBJ1-1; d_gene: TRBD1; len: 17; CDR3nt: TGTGCCAGCAGCTTAGTGGGACAGGGGAGTTTGAACACTGAAGCTTTCTTT; CDR3aa: CASSLVGQGSLNTEAFF
abundance: .; v_gene: TRBV11-2; j_gene: TRBJ1-2; d_gene: .; len: 14; CDR3nt: TGTGCCAGCAGCTCCATCCGGGACTCAAATGGCTACACCTTC; CDR3aa: CASSSIRDSNGYTF
abundance: .; v_gene: TRBV12-3/TRBV12-4; j_gene: TRBJ1-2; d_gene: .; len: 13; CDR3nt: TGTGCCAGCAGCCTACCGGGAGGCCATGGCTACACCTTC; CDR3aa: CASSLPGGHGYTF
abundance: .; v_gene: TRBV14; j_gene: TRBJ2-7; d_gene: .; len: 14; CDR3nt: TGTGCCAGCAGCCAAACTGCGGGGCTATACGAGCAGTACTTC; CDR3aa: CASSQTAGLYEQYF
abundance: .; v_gene: TRBV5-1; j_gene: TRBJ2-3; d_gene: TRBD1; len: 15; CDR3nt: TGCGCCAGCAGAACCAACACAGGGGGCCCAGATACGCAGTATTTT; CDR3aa: CASRTNTGGPDTQYF
abundance: few; v_gene: TRBV4-1; j_gene: TRBJ2-5; d_gene: .; len: 15; CDR3nt: TGCGCCAGCAGCCCAACGGGACTTCCAATGGAGACCCAGTACTTC; CDR3aa: CASSPTGLPMETQYF
abundance: .; v_gene: TRBV7-8; j_gene: TRBJ2-1; d_gene: TRBD2; len: 16; CDR3nt: TGTGCCAGCAGCGTCCATAGCGGGTCCTCCTACAATGAGCAGTTCTTC; CDR3aa: CASSVHSGSSYNEQFF
abundance: .; v_gene: TRBV6-4; j_gene: TRBJ2-1; d_gene: TRBD2; len: 15; CDR3nt: TGTGCCAGCAGTCCCGGGACTAGCGGGAGGAATGAGCAGTTCTTC; CDR3aa: CASSPGTSGRNEQFF
abundance: .; v_gene: TRBV5-5; j_gene: TRBJ2-1; d_gene: TRBD1; len: 14; CDR3nt: TGTGCCAGCAGCAAAGACAGGGGTTGGAATGAGCAGTTCTTC; CDR3aa: CASSKDRGWNEQFF
abundance: .; v_gene: TRBV2; j_gene: TRBJ2-5; d_gene: .; len: 13; CDR3nt: TGTGCCCCCGGACAGGCCCGGGGGGAGACCCAGTACTTC; CDR3aa: CAPGQARGETQYF
abundance: .; v_gene: TRBV21-1; j_gene: TRBJ2-2; d_gene: .; len: 16; CDR3nt: TGTGCCAGCAGCAAAGGAGATGCCAAGAACACCGGGGAGCTGTTTTTT; CDR3aa: CASSKGDAKNTGELFF
abundance: .; v_gene: TRBV5-1; j_gene: TRBJ2-5; d_gene: .; len: 13; CDR3nt: TGCGCCAGCAGCTTGGGCAGGGAAGAGACCCAGTACTTC; CDR3aa: CASSLGREETQYF
abundance: .; v_gene: TRBV15; j_gene: TRBJ2-1; d_gene: .; len: 13; CDR3nt: TGTGCCACCAGCATTGAGAGTTGGAATGAGCAGTTCTTC; CDR3aa: CATSIESWNEQFF
abundance: .; v_gene: TRBV12-3/TRBV12-4; j_gene: TRBJ2-7; d_gene: .; len: 13; CDR3nt: TGTGCCAGCAGCCCTATTAGTTCCTACGAGCAGTACTTC; CDR3aa: CASSPISSYEQYF
abundance: .; v_gene: TRBV19; j_gene: TRBJ2-7; d_gene: TRBD2; len: 15; CDR3nt: TGTGCCACGACGGGTAGCGGGACCTTCTCCTACGAGCAGTACTTC; CDR3aa: CATTGSGTFSYEQYF
abundance: .; v_gene: TRBV28; j_gene: TRBJ2-1; d_gene: TRBD2; len: 15; CDR3nt: TGTGCCAGCAGGGGGTCGCGGGGGGACTACAATGAGCAGTTCTTC; CDR3aa: CASRGSRGDYNEQFF
abundance: .; v_gene: TRBV5-1; j_gene: TRBJ1-1; d_gene: .; len: 15; CDR3nt: TGCGCCAGCAGCTTGGAAGCGCCCCGGGGGACTGAAGCTTTCTTT; CDR3aa: CASSLEAPRGTEAFF
abundance: .; v_gene: TRBV7-3; j_gene: TRBJ1-2; d_gene: TRBD1; len: 17; CDR3nt: TGTGCCAGCAGCTTAAAGATGGCGCGACAGGGTTTTGGGGGCTACACCTTC; CDR3aa: CASSLKMARQGFGGYTF
abundance: few; v_gene: TRBV5-1; j_gene: TRBJ2-7; d_gene: TRBD1; len: 14; CDR3nt: TGCGCCAGCAGCTTGGAAGTGACAGGGGCCGAGCAGTACTTC; CDR3aa: CASSLEVTGAEQYF
abundance: .; v_gene: TRBV2; j_gene: TRBJ2-7; d_gene: TRBD1; len: 18; CDR3nt: TGTGCCAGCACTGACAATCTCTTCCGGGACAGGGGGCTCGTGGAGCAGTACTTC; CDR3aa: CASTDNLFRDRGLVEQYF
abundance: .; v_gene: TRBV27; j_gene: TRBJ1-2; d_gene: TRBD1; len: 14; CDR3nt: TGTGCCAGCAGCTTTGTACAGGGGGGGTATGGCTACACCTTC; CDR3aa: CASSFVQGGYGYTF
abundance: .; v_gene: TRBV5-1; j_gene: TRBJ2-7; d_gene: .; len: 15; CDR3nt: TGCGCCAGCAGCTTGGGTGGGGGCCCGACCTACGAGCAGTACTTC; CDR3aa: CASSLGGGPTYEQYF
abundance: .; v_gene: TRBV19; j_gene: TRBJ2-3; d_gene: TRBD2; len: 14; CDR3nt: TGTGCCAGTAGATCGGGGGGGGGCCCAGATACGCAGTATTTT; CDR3aa: CASRSGGGPDTQYF
abundance: .; v_gene: TRBV3-1/TRBV3-2; j_gene: TRBJ2-2; d_gene: .; len: 12; CDR3nt: TGTGCCAGCAGCCTATACATCGGGGAGCTGTTTTTT; CDR3aa: CASSLYIGELFF
abundance: .; v_gene: TRBV7-9; j_gene: TRBJ1-2; d_gene: .; len: 13; CDR3nt: TGTGCCAGCAGCTTAGCTACGGACTATGGCTACACCTTC; CDR3aa: CASSLATDYGYTF
abundance: .; v_gene: TRBV12-2; j_gene: TRBJ2-4; d_gene: .; len: 14; CDR3nt: TGTGCAAGTCGCAAGGGACTAGCCAAAAACATTCAGTACTTC; CDR3aa: CASRKGLAKNIQYF
abundance: .; v_gene: TRBV14; j_gene: TRBJ2-2; d_gene: .; len: 14; CDR3nt: TGTGCCAGCAGCCAAGTTTACGGTACCGGGGAGCTGTTTTTT; CDR3aa: CASSQVYGTGELFF
abundance: .; v_gene: TRBV24-1; j_gene: TRBJ1-5; d_gene: TRBD1; len: 13; CDR3nt: TGTGCCACCGGGGGACAGGGAACGCAGCCCCAGCATTTT; CDR3aa: CATGGQGTQPQHF
abundance: .; v_gene: TRBV9; j_gene: TRBJ2-7; d_gene: TRBD1; len: 14; CDR3nt: TGTGCCAGCAGCCCGGACCCAGCCAGGGGGGAGCAGTACTTC; CDR3aa: CASSPDPARGEQYF
abundance: .; v_gene: TRBV7-9; j_gene: TRBJ2-5; d_gene: TRBD2; len: 13; CDR3nt: TGTGCCAGCAGCCCGGGGGGACCGTGGGCCCAGTACTTC; CDR3aa: CASSPGGPWAQYF
abundance: .; v_gene: TRBV24-1; j_gene: TRBJ1-5; d_gene: TRBD1; len: 15; CDR3nt: TGTGCCACCAGTGATCCAGGACAGGCCTCGGGGCCCCAGCATTTT; CDR3aa: CATSDPGQASGPQHF
abundance: .; v_gene: TRBV19; j_gene: TRBJ2-5; d_gene: TRBD2; len: 16; CDR3nt: TGTGCCAGTAGATCGACTAGCGGGAGGGCTGCGGAGACCCAGTACTTC; CDR3aa: CASRSTSGRAAETQYF
abundance: .; v_gene: TRBV3-1/TRBV3-2; j_gene: TRBJ1-1; d_gene: .; len: 16; CDR3nt: TGTGCCAGCAGGAATCGGGGGGGGCGGGTAAACACTGAAGCTTTCTTT; CDR3aa: CASRNRGGRVNTEAFF
abundance: .; v_gene: TRBV24-1; j_gene: TRBJ2-3; d_gene: TRBD2; len: 15; CDR3nt: TGTGCCACCAGTGATAGAACTAGCGGGGACCATACGCAGTATTTT; CDR3aa: CATSDRTSGDHTQYF
abundance: .; v_gene: TRBV11-3; j_gene: TRBJ2-7; d_gene: .; len: 14; CDR3nt: TGTGCCAGCAGCTCCCGACTAGAAGTGGGCGAGCAGTACTTC; CDR3aa: CASSSRLEVGEQYF
abundance: .; v_gene: TRBV3-1/TRBV3-2; j_gene: TRBJ1-1; d_gene: .; len: 15; CDR3nt: TGTGCCAGCAGCCAAACTGGTAGTGGTGGCACTGAAGCTTTCTTT; CDR3aa: CASSQTGSGGTEAFF
abundance: .; v_gene: TRBV2; j_gene: TRBJ2-7; d_gene: TRBD2; len: 15; CDR3nt: TGTGCCAGCAGAGAGACTAGCGGGGCCTCCTACGAGCAGTACTTC; CDR3aa: CASRETSGASYEQYF
abundance: .; v_gene: TRBV5-1; j_gene: TRBJ1-6; d_gene: TRBD1; len: 15; CDR3nt: TGCGCCAGCTGTTTTGACAGGGGCTGGAATTCACCCCTCCACTTT; CDR3aa: CASCFDRGWNSPLHF
abundance: .; v_gene: TRBV5-1; j_gene: TRBJ2-7; d_gene: .; len: 15; CDR3nt: TGCGCCAGCACCACGAGGTACGGATTGGGCTACGAGCAGTACTTC; CDR3aa: CASTTRYGLGYEQYF
abundance: .; v_gene: TRBV6-6; j_gene: TRBJ1-2; d_gene: .; len: 13; CDR3nt: TGTGCCAGCCGACGTTCAGGGGAAGATGGCTACACCTTC; CDR3aa: CASRRSGEDGYTF
abundance: .; v_gene: TRBV16; j_gene: TRBJ1-6; d_gene: TRBD1; len: 14; CDR3nt: TGTGCCAGCAGCCAGGGACAGGGTGTTTCACCCCTCCACTTT; CDR3aa: CASSQGQGVSPLHF
abundance: .; v_gene: TRBV28; j_gene: TRBJ2-7; d_gene: .; len: 13; CDR3nt: TGTGCCAGCAGTACAGTTGTTACCTACGAGCAGTACTTC; CDR3aa: CASSTVVTYEQYF
abundance: .; v_gene: TRBV5-1; j_gene: TRBJ2-5; d_gene: TRBD1; len: 16; CDR3nt: TGCGCCAGCAGCTTGCGGACAGGGGTTAGACAAGAGACCCAGTACTTC; CDR3aa: CASSLRTGVRQETQYF
abundance: .; v_gene: TRBV28; j_gene: TRBJ1-2; d_gene: .; len: 14; CDR3nt: TGTGCCAGCAGTTTAGGGGCCGGGAACTATGGCTACACCTTC; CDR3aa: CASSLGAGNYGYTF
abundance: .; v_gene: TRBV5-1; j_gene: TRBJ2-5; d_gene: .; len: 15; CDR3nt: TGCGCCAGCAGCCAGGGGACTACGTACCAAGAGACCCAGTACTTC; CDR3aa: CASSQGTTYQETQYF
abundance: .; v_gene: TRBV29-1; j_gene: TRBJ2-7; d_gene: .; len: 12; CDR3nt: TGCAGCGTAGACAGAGTGGGATCCGAGCAGTACTTC; CDR3aa: CSVDRVGSEQYF
abundance: .; v_gene: TRBV28; j_gene: TRBJ2-7; d_gene: TRBD2; len: 15; CDR3nt: TGTGCCAGCAGTCCCCCCGCGGGCGGGGGTCTCGAGCAGTACTTC; CDR3aa: CASSPPAGGGLEQYF
abundance: .; v_gene: TRBV5-1; j_gene: TRBJ1-2; d_gene: TRBD1; len: 18; CDR3nt: TGCGCCAGCAGCGCCGCACGGGGACAGGAACTGTCCAGCTATGGCTACACCTTC; CDR3aa: CASSAARGQELSSYGYTF
abundance: .; v_gene: TRBV27; j_gene: TRBJ1-1; d_gene: .; len: 13; CDR3nt: TGTGCCAGCAGTAAACTAGAGGACACTGAAGCTTTCTTT; CDR3aa: CASSKLEDTEAFF